The sequence of this TCR beta chain was determined in a study of post-analysis software for immune sequencing data. General study results and limits: Among 5 or 6 TRBV segments more frequent in patients than controls were TRBV5-6, TRBV5-1 and TRBV20-1.

There are a few counts of this clonotype. The antigen remains undetermined. This CDR3 has 14 residues. Germline V gene lookup returns CDR1 DFQATT and CDR2 SNEGSKA (reference sequence). V shed 3 bases and J shed 0 bases, with 9 bases lying between them. TCR beta cDNA libraries included unique molecular identifiers. TCRdb re-called the PCR reads with MiXCR, one entry per CDR3 protein. The sample lists roughly 580,000 distinct CDR3 sequences, roughly 47% seen once, with 1.5% to 2% in the top ten. What was sequenced was blood. V gene TRBV20-1 combines with J gene TRBJ2-1, with D perhaps matching TRBD2 (6 bases). This sequence was found in a girl aged 10 to 17 with multiple sclerosis. In DNA form, the CDR3 reads TGCAGTGCTAGGGGGCGGGGCTCCTACAATGAGCAGTTCTTC. Its protein product is CSARGRGSYNEQFF.